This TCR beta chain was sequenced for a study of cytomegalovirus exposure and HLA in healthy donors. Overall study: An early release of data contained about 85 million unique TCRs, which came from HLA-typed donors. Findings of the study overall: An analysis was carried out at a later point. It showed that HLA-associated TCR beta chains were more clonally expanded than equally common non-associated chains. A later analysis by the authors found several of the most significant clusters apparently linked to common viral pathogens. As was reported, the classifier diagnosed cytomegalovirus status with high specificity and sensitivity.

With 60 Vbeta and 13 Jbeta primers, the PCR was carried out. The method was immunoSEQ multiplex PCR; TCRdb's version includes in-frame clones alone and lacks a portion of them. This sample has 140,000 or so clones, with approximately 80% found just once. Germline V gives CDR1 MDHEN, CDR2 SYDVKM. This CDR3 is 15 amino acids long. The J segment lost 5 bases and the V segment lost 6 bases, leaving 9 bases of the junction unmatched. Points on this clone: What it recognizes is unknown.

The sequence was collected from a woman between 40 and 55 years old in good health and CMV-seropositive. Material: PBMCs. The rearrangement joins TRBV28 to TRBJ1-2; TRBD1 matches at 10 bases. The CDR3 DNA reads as TGTGCCAGCAGCCGTCCCGGGACAGGGGCTTATGGCTACACCTTC. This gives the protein CASSRPGTGAYGYTF.